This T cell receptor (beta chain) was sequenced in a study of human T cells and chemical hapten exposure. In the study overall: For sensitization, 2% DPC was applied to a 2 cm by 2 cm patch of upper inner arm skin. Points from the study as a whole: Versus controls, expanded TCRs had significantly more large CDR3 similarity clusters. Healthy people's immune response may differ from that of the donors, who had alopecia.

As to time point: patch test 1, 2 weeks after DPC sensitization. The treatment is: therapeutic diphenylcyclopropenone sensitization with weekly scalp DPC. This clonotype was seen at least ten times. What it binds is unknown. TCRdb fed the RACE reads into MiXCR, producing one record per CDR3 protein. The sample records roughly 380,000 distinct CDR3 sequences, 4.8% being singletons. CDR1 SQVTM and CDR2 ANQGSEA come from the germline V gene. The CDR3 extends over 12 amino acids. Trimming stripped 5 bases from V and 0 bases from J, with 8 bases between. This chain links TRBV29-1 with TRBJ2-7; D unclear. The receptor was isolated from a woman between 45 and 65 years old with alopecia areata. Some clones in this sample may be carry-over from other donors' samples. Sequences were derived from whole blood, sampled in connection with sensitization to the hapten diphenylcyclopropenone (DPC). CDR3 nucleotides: TGCAGCGTTACCGGTTTCTCCTACGAGCAGTACTTC. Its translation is CSVTGFSYEQYF.